This passage covers 8 T cell receptor beta chains from one sample sequenced in a study of blood T cell repertoires in COVID-19. Only in-frame clones appear in the TCRdb table, and some are missing; sequencing was by immunoSEQ multiplex PCR. The table records fewer than 80,000 clones, roughly 90% of them present only once. Sequencing was carried out using peripheral blood. The receptors here all came from a man older than 75 with COVID-19, enrolled during active disease.

The chain has TRBV6-5 and TRBJ2-7, with 8 nucleotides matching TRBD1. This CDR3 is built from 14 residues. Germline V gives CDR1 MNHEY, CDR2 SVGAGI. CDR3 bases: TGTGCTACCTTCTCCAGGACAGGGAACTACGAGCAGTACTTC. Its protein is CATFSRTGNYEQYF.

This clone was counted a few times. In the same sample, other DNA sequences code for this CDR3. DNA for the CDR3: TGTGCCAGCAGCCCCCGAACAGGGGGTCCCGGGGAGCTGTTTTTT. It specifies CASSPRTGGPGELFF. The genes are TRBV9 and TRBJ2-2, with 8 bases matching TRBD1. The CDR3 spans 15 residues. With V trimmed by 4 bases and J by 6 bases, 8 bases remained unmatched. Germline V gives CDR1 SGDLS, CDR2 YYNGEE.

The V call is TRBV12-3 or TRBV12-4, the J call TRBJ2-5, with 9 bases matching TRBD2. The CDR3 covers 12 residues. The trim removed 6 bases at V and 5 bases at J, leaving 1 base unmatched. DNA for the CDR3: TGTGCCAGCAGCACTAGCGGGGAGACCCAGTACTTC. Residues: CASSTSGETQYF.

V is TRBV7-3 and J is TRBJ2-3; 9 positions agree with TRBD1. CDR3 length equals 17 residues. Per the germline V gene, CDR1 is SGHTA and CDR2 is FQGTGA. Unmatched junction bases numbered 8, after V lost 0 bases and J lost 4 bases. CDR3 DNA sequence: TGTGCCAGCAGCTTAACAGGCGCGGACAGGGGCGCAGATACGCAGTATTTT. Amino acid sequence: CASSLTGADRGADTQYF.

The chain joins TRBV6-1 to TRBJ1-1; the match to TRBD1 covers 9 bases. The CDR3 totals 16 residues. V lost 1 base and J lost 5; bases outside the gene matches: 8. Germline V CDR1 and CDR2: MNHNS, SASEGT. The CDR3 reads CASSEVGTGLSTEAFF. CDR3 nucleotide sequence: TGTGCCAGCAGTGAAGTAGGGACAGGGTTGAGTACTGAAGCTTTCTTT.

V usage is TRBV2 and J usage is TRBJ1-5, with unresolved D. The CDR3 covers 14 residues. The germline V gene has CDR1 SNHLY and CDR2 FYNNEI. With 8 bases removed from V and 0 bases from J, the gap between germline ends came to 11 bases. The CDR3 loop reads CASGGQTSNQPQHF. The CDR3 nucleotides are TGTGCCAGCGGCGGCCAGACTAGCAATCAGCCCCAGCATTTT.

The chain employs TRBV4-2 and TRBJ2-3; 7 bases agree with TRBD2. The junction had 10 bases not matched to a gene; V was cut back by 3 bases and J by 7 bases. CDR3 length: 15 amino acids. Germline CDR1 reads LGHNA; CDR2 reads YNFKEQ. The CDR3 sequence: CASSQSRAGDYTQYF. CDR3 DNA: TGTGCCAGCAGCCAGTCGAGGGCGGGGGATTATACGCAGTATTTT.

The chain recombines TRBV7-9 with TRBJ1-3; 8 nucleotides agree with TRBD1. The CDR3 length is 16 residues. Germline CDR1 is SEHNR and CDR2 is FQNEAQ (reference sequence). Losses at the gene ends were 3 bases for V and 0 bases for J; bases not matched to a gene: 4. CDR3 loop: CASSLGGQDSGNTIYF. The CDR3 nucleotides read TGTGCCAGCAGCTTGGGGGGACAGGACTCTGGAAACACCATATATTTT.